Shown below are 10 T cell receptor beta chains from a single sample sequenced in a study of regulatory T cells in long-lasting Graves disease. The time point was: newly diagnosed GD, antithyroid drugs for less than 3 months. The authors made the TCR library using RNA they extracted from PBMCs. CDR3-region Arm-PCR and iRepertoire HTBI primers produced the TCR beta libraries. MiXCR, applied by TCRdb to the multiplex PCR reads, yields one record per CDR3 protein. The data hold about 530,000 distinct CDR3 sequences, with roughly 16% observed a single time. These sequences were also reported in another study, on T cells in Graves' hyperthyroidism and ophthalmopathy.

Sequencing used peripheral blood mononuclear cells (PBMCs), obtained at new diagnosis, from a patient treated with antithyroid drugs. The receptors were gathered from a woman aged 40-60 years with Graves disease.

The J gene is TRBJ2-1, the V gene TRBV12-3 or TRBV12-4; 11 positions agree with TRBD2. V shed 2 bases and J 0 bases; nucleotides not matched to a gene: 3. This CDR3 region has 17 residues. CDR3 loop: CASSLLAGGFSYNEQFF. The CDR3 DNA reads TGTGCCAGCAGTTTACTAGCGGGGGGTTTCTCCTACAATGAGCAGTTCTTC.

In its sample, this clonotype was seen a few times. The V call is TRBV12-3 or TRBV12-4, the J call TRBJ2-1; 7 bases fit TRBD2. Trimming took 6 bases from V and 4 from J; bases not matched to a gene: 6. The CDR3 totals 14 residues. CDR3 sequence reads: CASRDGGSYNEQFF. The CDR3, as DNA: TGTGCCAGCAGGGACGGGGGGTCGTACAATGAGCAGTTCTTC.

This clonotype was detected ten times or more. The chain recombines TRBV5-1 with TRBJ1-1; possibly TRBD1 for D (6 bases). Germline CDR1 is SGHRS and CDR2 is YFSETQ. The CDR3 covers 15 residues. Trimming took 0 bases from V and 1 from J, leaving 10 bases between them. The CDR3 bases are TGCGCCAGCAGCTTGGTACGGGGGCCGAACACTGAAGCTTTCTTT. Its translation is CASSLVRGPNTEAFF.

V and J are TRBV20-1 and TRBJ2-7, with 8 bases identical to TRBD1. Germline assignment: CDR1 DFQATT and CDR2 SNEGSKA (reference sequence). V lost 4 bases to trimming and J lost 2 bases; unmatched junction nucleotides: 4. CDR3 size: 13 residues. CDR3 amino acids: CSAIPGGTYEQYF. The CDR3 DNA reads as TGCAGTGCTATCCCAGGGGGCACCTACGAGCAGTACTTC.

In the case of this clonotype: Its ends do not fully match the called genes, so a read error is possible. The V call is TRBV10-3, the J call TRBJ2-1; 10 bases line up with TRBD2. This CDR3 has 17 amino acids. Germline CDR1 ENHRY, CDR2 SYGVKD. The CDR3 DNA sequence: TGTGCCATCGGTGAGTCCGAACTAGCGGGGTCCTACAATGAGCAGTTCTTC. Translating gives CAIGESELAGSYNEQFF.

Turning to this clonotype: A clone one base away is much larger, so this may be a read error. The chain is built from TRBV10-3 and TRBJ1-2; 9 bases fit TRBD1. The CDR3 runs to 14 residues. The germline CDR1 and CDR2 sequences are ENHRY and SYGVKD. The CDR3 nucleotides are TGTGCCATCACCCGGGACAGGGCCGCCTATGGCTACGCCTTC. It codes for CAITRDRAAYGYAF.

The chain is built from TRBV30 and TRBJ2-7, with D perhaps TRBD1 (5 bases). In germline, CDR1 is GTSNPN, CDR2 SVGIG (reference sequence). This CDR3 is 13 amino acids long. Trimming cost V 1 base and J 2 bases, with 9 bases left between them. CDR3 loop: CAWSGQGPYEQYF. The CDR3 DNA reads as TGTGCCTGGAGTGGGCAGGGTCCCTACGAGCAGTACTTC.

This clonotype turned up a few times. The chain employs TRBV28 and TRBJ1-1, with D possibly TRBD1 on 5 matching bases. Germline V lookup: CDR1 MDHEN, CDR2 SYDVKM. This CDR3 has 15 residues. V was clipped by 6 bases and J by 0 bases, with 14 bases between them. This CDR3 reads CASSTGGDMNTEAFF. For the CDR3, the DNA is TGTGCCAGCAGCACCGGGGGGGATATGAACACTGAAGCTTTCTTT.

Only a few counts were recorded for this clonotype. The rearrangement links TRBV15 to TRBJ2-1, with D unclear. The end of the DNA fits TRBJ2-5 better, so the J call may be wrong. Germline V CDR1 and CDR2: LNHNV, YYDKDF (reference sequence). The CDR3 totals 13 residues. In DNA, the CDR3 is TGTGCCACCAGTAACTCCCCCCCGGAGACCCAGTACTTC. The encoded protein is CATSNSPPETQYF.

This clonotype was counted ten times or more. The chain employs TRBV12-3 or TRBV12-4 and TRBJ1-6; D is perhaps TRBD1 (5 bases). Trimming stripped 2 bases from V and 15 bases from J, with 11 bases between. The CDR3 has 12 amino acids. The CDR3 nucleotides are TGTGCCAGCAGTTTACAGGGCGCAGGCCTCCACTTT. Translated, it gives CASSLQGAGLHF.